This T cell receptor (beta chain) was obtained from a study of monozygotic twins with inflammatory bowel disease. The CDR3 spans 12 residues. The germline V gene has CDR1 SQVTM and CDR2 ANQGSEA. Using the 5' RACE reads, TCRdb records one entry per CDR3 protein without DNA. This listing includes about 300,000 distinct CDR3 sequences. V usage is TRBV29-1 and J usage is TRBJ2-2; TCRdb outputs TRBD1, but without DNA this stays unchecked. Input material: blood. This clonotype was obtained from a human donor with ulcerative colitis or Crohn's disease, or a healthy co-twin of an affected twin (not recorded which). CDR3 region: CSPRQVGGELFF.